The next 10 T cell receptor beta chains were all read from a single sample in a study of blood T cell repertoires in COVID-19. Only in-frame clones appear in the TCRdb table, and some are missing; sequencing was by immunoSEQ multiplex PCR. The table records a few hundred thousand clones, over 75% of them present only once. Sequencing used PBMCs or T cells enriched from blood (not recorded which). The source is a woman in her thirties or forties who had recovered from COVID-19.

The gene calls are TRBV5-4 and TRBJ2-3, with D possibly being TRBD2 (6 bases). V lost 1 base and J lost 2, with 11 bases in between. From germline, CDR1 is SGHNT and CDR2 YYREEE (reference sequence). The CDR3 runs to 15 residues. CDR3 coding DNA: TGTGCCAGCAGCTTGAGGAGGGAGGTCACAGATACGCAGTATTTT. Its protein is CASSLRREVTDTQYF.

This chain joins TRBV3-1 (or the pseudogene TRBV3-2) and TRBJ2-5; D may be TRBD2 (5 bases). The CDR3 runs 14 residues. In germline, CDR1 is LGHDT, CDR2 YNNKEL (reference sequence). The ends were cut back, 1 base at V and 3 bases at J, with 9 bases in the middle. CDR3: CASSQAGIEETQYF. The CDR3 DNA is TGTGCCAGCAGCCAAGCGGGGATAGAAGAGACCCAGTACTTC.

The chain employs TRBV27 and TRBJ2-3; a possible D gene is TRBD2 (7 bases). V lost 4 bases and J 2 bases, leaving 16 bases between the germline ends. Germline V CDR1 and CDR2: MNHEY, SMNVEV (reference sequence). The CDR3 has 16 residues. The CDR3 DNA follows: TGTGCCAGCAGTTCTTGGGGGGGACAAGTCACAGATACGCAGTATTTT. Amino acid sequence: CASSSWGGQVTDTQYF.

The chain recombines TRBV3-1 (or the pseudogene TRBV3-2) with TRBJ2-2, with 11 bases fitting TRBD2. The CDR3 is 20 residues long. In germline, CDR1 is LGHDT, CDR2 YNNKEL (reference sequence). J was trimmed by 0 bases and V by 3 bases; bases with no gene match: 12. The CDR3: CASSHFKPGLAASNTGELFF. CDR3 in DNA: TGTGCCAGCAGCCATTTCAAGCCGGGACTAGCGGCCTCGAACACCGGGGAGCTGTTTTTT.

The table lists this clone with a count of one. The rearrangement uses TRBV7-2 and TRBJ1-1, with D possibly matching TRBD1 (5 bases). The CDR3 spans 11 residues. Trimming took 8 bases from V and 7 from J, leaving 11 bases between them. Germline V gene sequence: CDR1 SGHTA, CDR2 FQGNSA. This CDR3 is CASRQGSEAFF. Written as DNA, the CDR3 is TGTGCCAGCCGGCAGGGCAGTGAAGCTTTCTTT.

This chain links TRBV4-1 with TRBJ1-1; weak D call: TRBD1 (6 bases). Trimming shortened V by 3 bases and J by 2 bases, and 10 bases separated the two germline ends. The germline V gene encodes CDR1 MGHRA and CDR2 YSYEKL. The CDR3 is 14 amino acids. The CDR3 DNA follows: TGCGCCAGCAGCCATAAACAGGGTAACACTGAAGCTTTCTTT. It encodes CASSHKQGNTEAFF.

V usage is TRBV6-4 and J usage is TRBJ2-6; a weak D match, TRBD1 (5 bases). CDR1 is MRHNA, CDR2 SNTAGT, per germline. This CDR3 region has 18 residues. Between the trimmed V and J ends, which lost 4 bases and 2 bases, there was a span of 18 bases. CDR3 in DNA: TGTGCCAGCAGTGTTATCAGGGCCTGGCCTGCTGGGGCCAACGTCCTGACTTTC. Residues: CASSVIRAWPAGANVLTF.

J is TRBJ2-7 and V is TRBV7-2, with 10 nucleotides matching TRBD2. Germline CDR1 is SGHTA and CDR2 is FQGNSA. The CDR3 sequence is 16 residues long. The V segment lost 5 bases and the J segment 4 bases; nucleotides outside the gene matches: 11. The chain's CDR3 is CASSLRLAGRNYEQYF. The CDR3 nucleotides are TGTGCCAGCAGCCTTAGACTAGCGGGTAGAAATTACGAGCAGTACTTC.

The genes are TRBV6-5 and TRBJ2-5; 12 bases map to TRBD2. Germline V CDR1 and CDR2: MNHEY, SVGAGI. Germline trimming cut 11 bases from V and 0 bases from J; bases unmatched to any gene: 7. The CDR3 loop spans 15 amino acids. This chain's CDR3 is CASKGLAGNQETQYF. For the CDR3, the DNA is TGTGCCTCGAAGGGACTAGCGGGTAACCAAGAGACCCAGTACTTC.

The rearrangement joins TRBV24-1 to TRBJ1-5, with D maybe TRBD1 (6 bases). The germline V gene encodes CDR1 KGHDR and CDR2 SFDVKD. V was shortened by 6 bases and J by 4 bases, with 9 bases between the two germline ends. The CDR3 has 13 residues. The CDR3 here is CATSFTGNQPQHF. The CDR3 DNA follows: TGTGCCACCAGTTTCACAGGGAATCAGCCCCAGCATTTT.